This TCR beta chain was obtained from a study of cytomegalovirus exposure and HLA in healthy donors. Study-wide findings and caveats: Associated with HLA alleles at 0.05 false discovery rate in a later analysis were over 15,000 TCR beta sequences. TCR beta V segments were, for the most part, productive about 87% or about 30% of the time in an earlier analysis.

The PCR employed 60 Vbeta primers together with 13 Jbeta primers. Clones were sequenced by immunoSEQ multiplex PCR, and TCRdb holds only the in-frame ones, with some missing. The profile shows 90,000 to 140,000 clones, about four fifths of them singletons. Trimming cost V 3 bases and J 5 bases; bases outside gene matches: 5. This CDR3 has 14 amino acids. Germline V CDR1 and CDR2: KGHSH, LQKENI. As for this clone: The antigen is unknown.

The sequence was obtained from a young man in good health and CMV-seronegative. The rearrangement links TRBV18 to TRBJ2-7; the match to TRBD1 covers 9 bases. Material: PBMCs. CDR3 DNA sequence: TGTGCCAGCTCACCCGGACAGGGGTTTGACGAGCAGTACTTC. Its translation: CASSPGQGFDEQYF. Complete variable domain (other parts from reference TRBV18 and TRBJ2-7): NAGVMQNPRHLVRRRGQEARLRCSPMKGHSHVYWYRQLPEEGLKFMVYLQKENIIDESGMPKERFSAEFPKEGPSILRIQQVVRGDSAAYFCASSPGQGFDEQYFGPGTRLTVT.